This paragraph covers one TCR beta chain sequence. This record belongs to a study of blood T cell repertoires in COVID-19. The wider study: In each case, the material was cDNA or gDNA derived from T cells, B-cell-depleted T cells, or PBMCs.

Germline V gene data show CDR1 as SGHNT and CDR2 as YYREEE (reference sequence). V shed 3 bases and J 2 bases; nucleotides not matched to a gene: 5. There are 15 residues in the CDR3. Living in 24 US areas, the participants were between roughly 18 and 89 years of age. In the authors' methods: Using reference gene primer amplification, nucleated cell counts were estimated. Assay: immunoSEQ multiplex PCR; the TCRdb copy retains only in-frame clones and omits some. V and J calls plus clone size are reproduced from that table; the DNA served to infer D and trimming. The table lists roughly 68,000 clones, around 89% of them singletons.

This chain uses TRBV5-4 with TRBJ2-7; 10 nucleotides align to TRBD1. The specimen sequenced was PBMCs or T cells enriched from blood (not recorded which). The clonotype comes from a woman between 40 and 55 years old who had recovered from COVID-19. Written as DNA, the CDR3 is TGTGCCAGCAGCTCTTTCGGGACAGGGGCCTACGAGCAGTACTTC. It encodes CASSSFGTGAYEQYF.